Reported below is one TCR beta chain. The TCR cDNA carried a universal primer site and UMIs from 5'RACE template switching. A single record per CDR3 protein comes from TCRdb applying MiXCR to the 5' RACE reads. The sample shows some 420,000 distinct CDR3 sequences, approximately 18% of them seen only once. This CDR3 region has 18 residues. V shed 4 bases and J 0 bases; nucleotides not matched to a gene: 14. Germline values: CDR1 SGHRS, CDR2 YFSETQ. The record originates from a study of T cells after yellow fever vaccination. V gene TRBV5-1 combines with J gene TRBJ1-1, with TRBD1 matching over 8 bases. The sequencing used PBMCs, collected before the yellow fever booster vaccination. This clonotype was sampled from a man younger than 35 who received the YFV17D yellow fever vaccine. The CDR3 reads CASSRRPRDRRMNTEAFF. The CDR3 nucleotides read TGCGCCAGCAGCCGCCGTCCCCGGGACAGGAGGATGAACACTGAAGCTTTCTTT. Filled out from reference TRBV5-1 and TRBJ1-1, the complete variable domain reads KAGVTQTPRYLIKTRGQQVTLSCSPISGHRSVSWYQQTPGQGLQFLFEYFSETQRNKGNFPGRFSGRQFSNSRSEMNVSTLELGDSALYLCASSRRPRDRRMNTEAFFGQGTRLTVV.